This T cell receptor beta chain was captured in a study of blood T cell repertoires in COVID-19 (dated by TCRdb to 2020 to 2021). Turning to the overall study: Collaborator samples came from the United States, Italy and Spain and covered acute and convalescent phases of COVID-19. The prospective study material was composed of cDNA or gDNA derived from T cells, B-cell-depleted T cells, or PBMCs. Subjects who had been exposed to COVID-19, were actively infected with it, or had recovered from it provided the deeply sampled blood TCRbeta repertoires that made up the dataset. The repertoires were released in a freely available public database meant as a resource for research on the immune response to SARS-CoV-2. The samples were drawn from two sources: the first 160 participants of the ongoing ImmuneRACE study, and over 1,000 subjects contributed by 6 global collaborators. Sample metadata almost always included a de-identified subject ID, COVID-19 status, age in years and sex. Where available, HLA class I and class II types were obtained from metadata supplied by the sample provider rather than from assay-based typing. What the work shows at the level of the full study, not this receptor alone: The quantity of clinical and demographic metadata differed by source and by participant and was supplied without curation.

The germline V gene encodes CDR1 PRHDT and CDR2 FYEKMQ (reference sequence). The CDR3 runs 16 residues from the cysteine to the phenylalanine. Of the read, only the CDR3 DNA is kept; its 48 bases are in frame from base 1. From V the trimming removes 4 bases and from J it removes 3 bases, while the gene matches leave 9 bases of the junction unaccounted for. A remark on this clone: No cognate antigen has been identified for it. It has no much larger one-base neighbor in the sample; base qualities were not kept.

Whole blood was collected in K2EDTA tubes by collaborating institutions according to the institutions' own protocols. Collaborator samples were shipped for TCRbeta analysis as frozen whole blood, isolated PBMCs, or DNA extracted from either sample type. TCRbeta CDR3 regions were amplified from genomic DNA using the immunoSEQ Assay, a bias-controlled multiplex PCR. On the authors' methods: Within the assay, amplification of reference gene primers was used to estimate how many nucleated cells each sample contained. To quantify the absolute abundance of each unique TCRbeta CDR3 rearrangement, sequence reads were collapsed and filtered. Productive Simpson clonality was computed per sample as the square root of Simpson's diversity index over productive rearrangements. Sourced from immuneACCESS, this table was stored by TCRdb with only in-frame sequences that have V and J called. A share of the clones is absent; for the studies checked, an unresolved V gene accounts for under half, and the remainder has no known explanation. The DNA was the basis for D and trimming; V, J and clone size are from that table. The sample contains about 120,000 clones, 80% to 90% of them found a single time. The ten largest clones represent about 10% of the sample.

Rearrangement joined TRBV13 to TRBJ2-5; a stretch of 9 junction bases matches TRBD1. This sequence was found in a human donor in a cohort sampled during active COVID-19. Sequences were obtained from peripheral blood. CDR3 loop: CASSYRMTGGKETQYF. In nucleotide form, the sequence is TGTGCCAGCAGCTACAGAATGACAGGGGGTAAAGAGACCCAGTACTTC.